There are many counts of the clone carrying this T cell receptor (beta chain). No antigen is known for it. The data are from a study of read filtering for tumor transcriptome and immune sequencing. Overall study context: Revised staging placed 8 patients in R-ISS I, around 15 in II, 7 in III.

General study points: Even smaller IR-seq throughput identified most shared clonotypes. Roughly 82% of IR-seq clonotypes had a single read, yet these held 3% to 4% of reads.

Every patient had bone marrow sampled while the disease was active. The library was built from about 400 ng RNA with molecular barcoded adaptors for alpha/delta and beta/gamma chains. TCRdb called the reads again in MiXCR, with one record for every CDR3 protein. The data hold roughly 93,000 distinct CDR3 sequences, with 20% to 25% observed a single time. The CDR3 spans 15 residues. V was clipped by 8 bases and J by 4 bases; unmatched bases: 12. CDR1 is SGHAT and CDR2 is FQNNGV in the germline V gene. The sequenced material came from a population of CD138-negative cells sorted from bone marrow. The rearrangement links TRBV11-2 to TRBJ1-2, with 8 nucleotides matching TRBD1. This receptor was identified in a donor at least 40 years old with multiple myeloma. The CDR3 here is CASHPDRGTFYGYTF. The CDR3 coding sequence is TGTGCCAGCCACCCAGACAGGGGAACCTTCTATGGCTACACCTTC.